The source of this T cell receptor beta chain is a study of cytomegalovirus exposure and HLA in healthy donors. This CDR3 is 15 amino acids long. Trimming removed 4 bases from V and 5 bases from J, with 18 bases in between. Per the germline V gene, CDR1 is LNHDA and CDR2 is SQIVND (reference sequence). The PCR was carried out with 60 Vbeta primers and 13 Jbeta primers. Sequenced by immunoSEQ multiplex PCR; TCRdb stores in-frame clones only, minus some. The sample lists 150,000 or so clones, approximately 86% seen once, with approximately 2% in the top ten. The material sequenced was PBMCs. This rearrangement joins TRBV19 to TRBJ2-7, with D possibly being TRBD1 (7 bases). The receptor comes from a woman under 30 in good health and CMV-seronegative. CDR3 protein: CASSSTYRGGNEQYF. The CDR3 DNA reads as TGTGCCAGTAGTAGTACTTACAGGGGAGGCAACGAGCAGTACTTC.